This is a list of T cell receptor beta chains from one sample in a study of CD8+CD57+ T cells in acquired aplastic anemia. TCRdb re-called the reads through MiXCR, storing one row per CDR3 protein. The sample consists of roughly 200,000 distinct CDR3 sequences, roughly 60% of them appearing once. The sample comprised sorted CD4+, CD8+, or CD8+CD57+ T cells (not recorded which) from PBMCs. Receptors were obtained from a human donor with aplastic anemia. The CDR3 runs from the conserved cysteine through the conserved F or W. A D gene is named only where the DNA matches it firmly. The size entry is marked missing in some rows and otherwise reads once, few, many or a size class.

j_call clone_size d_call v_call cdr3_aa cdr3_nt
TRBJ2-1 . . TRBV10-3 CAANGAYNEQFF TGTGCCGCCAACGGGGCCTACAATGAGCAGTTCTTC
TRBJ2-7 . . TRBV6-5 CATSDLRGHSLSGGYEQYF TGTGCCACCAGTGATTTGCGCGGGCACTCCCTCAGTGGTGGGTACGAGCAGTACTTC
TRBJ1-6 . . TRBV2 CASSEYQSSYNSPLHF TGTGCCAGCAGTGAATATCAAAGCTCCTATAATTCACCCCTCCACTTT
TRBJ2-7 . . TRBV29-1 CSVRVTGGYEQYF TGCAGCGTTCGTGTGACAGGCGGCTACGAGCAGTACTTC
TRBJ1-2 . . TRBV6-6 CASSYQVAGYTF TGTGCCAGCAGTTACCAGGTCGCGGGCTACACCTTC
TRBJ2-3 many TRBD2 TRBV24-1 CATSGEGDTQYF TGTGCCACCAGTGGGGAGGGAGATACGCAGTATTTT
TRBJ1-1 . . TRBV7-9 CASSLSQMNTEAFF TGTGCCAGCAGCTTATCACAGATGAACACTGAAGCTTTCTTT
TRBJ2-1 many TRBD2 TRBV6-4 CASSYQRGGLNEQFF TGTGCCAGCAGTTACCAGCGGGGGGGCCTGAATGAGCAGTTCTTC
TRBJ2-7 few TRBD2 TRBV19 CASSIYGGGPYEQYF TGTGCCAGTAGTATTTACGGGGGAGGGCCGTACGAGCAGTACTTC
TRBJ1-4 . TRBD1 TRBV5-1 CASSFLGTGNEKLFF TGCGCCAGCAGCTTCCTCGGGACAGGGAATGAAAAACTGTTTTTT
TRBJ2-2 . . TRBV5-1 CASLAENTGELFF TGCGCCAGCTTAGCGGAGAACACCGGGGAGCTGTTTTTT
TRBJ2-5 few TRBD1 TRBV20-1 CSASTGLETQYF TGCAGTGCCTCGACAGGGTTGGAGACCCAGTACTTC
TRBJ2-7 . . TRBV7-9 CATPVYEQYF TGTGCCACCCCGGTATACGAGCAGTACTTC
TRBJ1-3 many . TRBV13 CASSLRVSAGNTIYF TGTGCCAGCAGCCTACGGGTTTCGGCTGGAAACACCATATATTTT
TRBJ1-4 . TRBD1 TRBV10-2 CASSATGVEEKLFF TGCGCCAGCAGTGCGACAGGGGTCGAAGAAAAACTGTTTTTT
TRBJ1-1 few TRBD1 TRBV7-6 CASSPTIRTGAFF TGTGCCAGCAGCCCCACTATCAGGACAGGAGCTTTCTTT
TRBJ2-7 many . TRBV2 CASSEGQPLSYEQYF TGTGCCAGCAGTGAAGGACAGCCCCTCTCCTACGAGCAGTACTTC
TRBJ1-4 few . TRBV20-1 CSARDTTNEKLFF TGCAGTGCTAGAGATACGACTAATGAAAAACTGTTTTTT
TRBJ1-4 many . TRBV6-1 CASSEFGEKLFF TGTGCCAGCAGTGAATTTGGTGAAAAACTGTTTTTT
TRBJ1-2 . . TRBV20-1 CSAVGMDYGYTF TGCAGTGCCGTCGGCATGGATTATGGCTACACCTTC
TRBJ1-2 . . TRBV2 CASSETLDSGNTF TGTGCCAGCAGTGAAACTCTGGACTCTGGAAACACCTTC
TRBJ2-2 . . TRBV6-5 CASTRTVLRPAGELFF TGTGCCAGCACCCGGACAGTCCTCCGCCCCGCCGGGGAGCTGTTTTTT
TRBJ1-6 . . TRBV20-1 CSANQGRLSPLHF TGCAGTGCTAATCAGGGGAGGCTTTCACCCCTCCACTTT
TRBJ1-4 . . TRBV20-1 CSARDGAEGRAF TGCAGTGCTAGAGATGGTGCAGAGGGCAGGGCTTTT
TRBJ1-2 . . TRBV7-6 CASSLVPTDGYTF TGTGCCAGCAGCTTAGTACCGACGGATGGCTACACCTTC
TRBJ2-7 many . TRBV2 CASSGTPGLISYEQYF TGTGCCAGCAGTGGGACCCCCGGACTGATCTCCTACGAGCAGTACTTC
TRBJ1-3 . . TRBV29-1 CSVGSTGNTIYF TGCAGCGTTGGCAGTACTGGAAACACCATATATTTT
TRBJ1-2 . TRBD1 TRBV4-2 CASSEGQGDYGYTF TGTGCCAGCAGCGAAGGGCAGGGGGACTATGGCTACACCTTC
TRBJ2-5 . TRBD2 TRBV7-9 CASSLAGRGIETQYF TGTGCCAGCAGCTTAGCCGGGCGGGGGATCGAGACCCAGTACTTC
TRBJ1-1 . TRBD1 TRBV14 CASSQEEDQYRGEAFF TGTGCCAGCAGCCAAGAAGAAGACCAGTACAGGGGGGAAGCTTTCTTT